This is a list of T cell receptor beta chains from one sample in a study of T cell repertoires in cytomegalovirus infection. MiXCR, applied by TCRdb to the reads, yields one record per CDR3 protein. The sample contains fewer than 550,000 distinct CDR3 sequences, roughly 29% of which appear only once. The sequenced sample was PBMCs. These receptors were taken from a human donor in good health (CMV status not recorded). Some clones in this sample may be carry-over from other donors' samples. CDR3s include the opening cysteine and the closing phenylalanine or tryptophan. A D gene is named only where the DNA matches it firmly. Clone size is not always given. Where it is, it says once, few, many or a class for expanded clones.

j_gene: TRBJ2-1; abundance: few; v_gene: TRBV7-9; d_gene: -; CDR3nt: TGTGCCAGCAGCTTAACGGACAATGAGCAGTTCTTC; CDR3aa: CASSLTDNEQFF
j_gene: TRBJ2-7; abundance: few; v_gene: TRBV4-1; d_gene: TRBD1; CDR3nt: TGCGCCAGCAGACGGGACAGGGGGCTTTACGAGCAGTACTTC; CDR3aa: CASRRDRGLYEQYF
j_gene: TRBJ2-1; abundance: -; v_gene: TRBV2; d_gene: -; CDR3nt: TGTGCCAGCAGGGAAACCTTGGACAGATACAATGAGCAGTTCTTC; CDR3aa: CASRETLDRYNEQFF
j_gene: TRBJ2-3; abundance: -; v_gene: TRBV9; d_gene: -; CDR3nt: TGTGCCAGCAGCGTAGATGCAAGACAAATTTTCACAGATACGCAGTATTTT; CDR3aa: CASSVDARQIFTDTQYF
j_gene: TRBJ1-1; abundance: -; v_gene: TRBV29-1; d_gene: -; CDR3nt: TGCAGCGTGAACAGAGCCATGAACACTGAAGCTTTCTTT; CDR3aa: CSVNRAMNTEAFF
j_gene: TRBJ1-2; abundance: many; v_gene: TRBV7-2; d_gene: -; CDR3nt: TGTGCCAGCAGCTTATTACGCAGTAACTATGGCTACACCTTC; CDR3aa: CASSLLRSNYGYTF
j_gene: TRBJ2-7; abundance: few; v_gene: TRBV6-2/TRBV6-3; d_gene: TRBD2; CDR3nt: TGTGCCAGCAGGGGACAAGCGGGACTAGCTGTGTACGAGCAGTACTTC; CDR3aa: CASRGQAGLAVYEQYF
j_gene: TRBJ2-1; abundance: few; v_gene: TRBV6-2/TRBV6-3; d_gene: TRBD2; CDR3nt: TGTGCCAGCAGTTTGGCTAGCGGGAATAGCGAGTTCTTC; CDR3aa: CASSLASGNSEFF
j_gene: TRBJ2-3; abundance: -; v_gene: TRBV24-1; d_gene: -; CDR3nt: TGTGCCACCGGGACAACAGGGTTTCCAGATACGCAGTATTTT; CDR3aa: CATGTTGFPDTQYF
j_gene: TRBJ1-6; abundance: -; v_gene: TRBV11-2; d_gene: -; CDR3nt: TGTGCCAGCAGGCGGACGGGCGGGATTTCACCCCTCCACTTT; CDR3aa: CASRRTGGISPLHF
j_gene: TRBJ1-5; abundance: -; v_gene: TRBV6-6; d_gene: -; CDR3nt: TGTGCCAGCAGTAATGGTGGGCCCCAGCATTTT; CDR3aa: CASSNGGPQHF
j_gene: TRBJ2-1; abundance: few; v_gene: TRBV14; d_gene: -; CDR3nt: TGTGCCAGCAGCCGAAAAGGCTCCTACAATGAGCAGTTCTTC; CDR3aa: CASSRKGSYNEQFF
j_gene: TRBJ2-1; abundance: few; v_gene: TRBV4-1; d_gene: TRBD2; CDR3nt: TGTGCCAGCAGCCAAGATCGGCCTAGCGGGAGTTTGTTGAATGAGCAGTTCTTC; CDR3aa: CASSQDRPSGSLLNEQFF